This T cell receptor (beta chain) stems from a study of cytomegalovirus exposure and HLA in healthy donors. The study's findings and limits: Analysis was performed later, and it showed HLA-associated TCR beta chains to be more clonally expanded than equally common others. A later analysis found most CMV-associated TCR beta chains apparently HLA-restricted. Later, an analysis found that common viral pathogens appeared to be linked with several of the most significant clusters.

It was with 60 Vbeta and 13 Jbeta primers that the PCR ran. Measured with immunoSEQ multiplex PCR; TCRdb has only the in-frame clones, and not every one. The profile shows some 190,000 clones, around 77% of them singletons. Notes on this clone: Its antigen is currently unknown.

Germline CDR1 and CDR2: SGHTA and FQGNSA. V was clipped by 8 bases and J by 8 bases, with 18 bases between them. This CDR3 has 13 residues. The chain recombines TRBV7-2 with TRBJ1-1, with a tentative D call TRBD1 (6 bases). The sequence was obtained from a woman aged 18-29 years in good health and CMV-seronegative. Sample: PBMCs. The CDR3 DNA follows: TGTGCCAGCCGGATTTGGGGGGGCCGGGAAGCTTTCTTT. It codes for CASRIWGGREAFF.